One sample yielded the 29 T cell receptor beta chains listed below, sequenced in a study of T cells expressing NK-cell markers (dated by TCRdb to about 2020). Libraries were constructed by 5' RACE. TCRdb records Illumina HiSeq 2000 as the sequencer. Each CDR3 protein sequence appears as one entry after TCRdb reprocessed the reads, and no DNA is included. The table of this sample itemizes some 440,000 distinct CDR3 sequences. The ten largest clones capture around 1.4% of the sample. Sequenced material: blood T cells: a sorted CD56 or NKG2C T cell subset, CD4+ or CD8+ T cells, or bulk PBMC T cells (not recorded which). These receptors all stem from a woman aged 45-65 years in good health. Donor details come from another sample of the same person, matched by shared clones.

This rearrangement joins TRBV25-1 to TRBJ2-2; TCRdb proposes TRBD1, but this gene call is untestable without DNA. The CDR3 consists of 14 residues. Germline loops: CDR1 MGHDK, CDR2 SYGVNS. CDR3 sequence: CASTEGGRSGELFF.

V usage is TRBV14 and J usage is TRBJ2-3; there is no DNA to check the TCRdb D call of TRBD1. CDR1 is SGHDN, CDR2 FVKESK, per germline. The CDR3 sequence is 15 residues long. This CDR3 reads CASSLQGGFTDTQYF.

CDR3 protein: CSAITGGETQYF. V is TRBV20-1 and J is TRBJ2-5; the TRBD1 assignment by TCRdb is unverifiable without DNA. The CDR3 runs to 12 residues. The V gene's germline CDR1 is DFQATT and CDR2 SNEGSKA (reference sequence).

The chain employs TRBV20-1 and TRBJ2-1; TCRdb proposes TRBD2, but this gene call is untestable without DNA. Germline loops: CDR1 DFQATT, CDR2 SNEGSKA (reference sequence). CDR3 size: 14 residues. CDR3 sequence reads: CSASTSRKGGEQFF.

This chain uses TRBV4-1 with TRBJ2-5. CDR1 is MGHRA and CDR2 is YSYEKL in the germline V gene. The CDR3 has 14 residues. CDR3 region: CASSHGVTWETQYF.

The J gene is TRBJ1-2, the V gene TRBV20-1. The CDR3 loop spans 12 amino acids. The germline gives CDR1 DFQATT, CDR2 SNEGSKA (reference sequence). CDR3 loop: CSASFREAGYTF.

This chain joins TRBV9 and TRBJ2-7; the TCRdb D gene call, TRBD1, has no DNA to confirm it. The CDR3 has 13 residues. Germline loops: CDR1 SGDLS, CDR2 YYNGEE. CDR3 sequence reads: CASSRNPGNEQYF.

The chain is built from TRBV4-2 and TRBJ2-1; no DNA is available, so the TRBD2 call from TCRdb remains unchecked. The V gene's germline CDR1 is LGHNA and CDR2 YNFKEQ. This CDR3 region has 15 residues. CDR3 residues: CASSQDGRDHNEQFF.

The rearrangement uses TRBV24-1 and TRBJ2-1; without DNA, the TCRdb call of TRBD1 cannot be checked. There are 14 residues in the CDR3. The germline V gene has CDR1 KGHDR and CDR2 SFDVKD. The CDR3 sequence is CATSDTVGRFEQFF.

V is TRBV10-3 and J is TRBJ2-3; there is no DNA to check the TCRdb D call of TRBD2. The CDR3 spans 16 residues. Per germline, CDR1 ENHRY and CDR2 SYGVKD. This chain's CDR3 is CAISEPASGSPDTQYF.

The chain joins TRBV12-3 or TRBV12-4 to TRBJ2-1; lacking DNA, the TRBD1 call made by TCRdb goes unchecked. There are 15 residues in the CDR3. This chain's CDR3 is CASSSGTNQYNEQFF.

The rearrangement uses TRBV20-1 and TRBJ2-7. Germline V gives CDR1 DFQATT, CDR2 SNEGSKA (reference sequence). CDR3 size: 12 residues. CDR3 region: CSAIQMSYEQYF.

The chain combines TRBV12-3 or TRBV12-4 with TRBJ2-1. CDR3 length: 14 amino acids. The CDR3 sequence is CASSLGGLTNEQFF.

J is TRBJ1-1 and V is TRBV5-1; TCRdb's D call, TRBD1, is unchecked because there is no DNA. Germline values: CDR1 SGHRS, CDR2 YFSETQ. The CDR3 extends over 16 amino acids. This CDR3 is CASSLVNQGARTEAFF. The full variable domain, completed using reference TRBV5-1 and TRBJ1-1, is KAGVTQTPRYLIKTRGQQVTLSCSPISGHRSVSWYQQTPGQGLQFLFEYFSETQRNKGNFPGRFSGRQFSNSRSEMNVSTLELGDSALYLCASSLVNQGARTEAFFGQGTRLTVV.

The V call is TRBV6-4, the J call TRBJ1-1; TCRdb gives TRBD1 as the D gene, but with no DNA this cannot be confirmed. This CDR3 comprises 13 residues. Germline V lookup: CDR1 MRHNA, CDR2 SNTAGT. CDR3 region: CASSDMTGTEAFF.

This sequence joins TRBV27 and TRBJ1-4; TCRdb proposes TRBD1, but this gene call is untestable without DNA. The germline V gene has CDR1 MNHEY and CDR2 SMNVEV (reference sequence). The CDR3 is 14 amino acids. The CDR3 reads CASTKQGQGEKLFF.

V gene TRBV12-3 or TRBV12-4 combines with J gene TRBJ1-4. The CDR3 totals 14 residues. CDR3 region: CASRNGRVREKLFF.

The chain is built from TRBV9 and TRBJ2-1; with no DNA, the TCRdb D assignment of TRBD2 cannot be verified. CDR1 is SGDLS and CDR2 is YYNGEE in the germline V gene. This CDR3 is built from 15 residues. The CDR3 region is CASSVETSGRSEQFF.

CDR3: CASSGTSWGLGNQPQHF. The rearrangement joins TRBV7-8 to TRBJ1-5; TCRdb's D call of TRBD1 is untestable without DNA. Germline CDR1 SGHVS, CDR2 FQNEAQ. CDR3 length: 17 amino acids.

This sequence joins TRBV19 and TRBJ1-2. Germline V gene data show CDR1 as LNHDA and CDR2 as SQIVND (reference sequence). The CDR3 contains 14 residues. CDR3 in amino acids: CASSIGTRNYGYTF. The full variable domain, rest sourced from reference TRBV19 and TRBJ1-2, is DGGITQSPKYLFRKEGQNVTLSCEQNLNHDAMYWYRQDPGQGLRLIYYSQIVNDFQKGDIAEGYSVSREKKESFPLTVTSAQKNPTAFYLCASSIGTRNYGYTFGSGTRLTVV.

The chain employs TRBV20-1 and TRBJ1-1. The V gene's germline CDR1 is DFQATT and CDR2 SNEGSKA (reference sequence). This CDR3 is 13 amino acids long. The CDR3 region is CSARAPALTEAFF.

V is TRBV5-5 and J is TRBJ1-6. Germline V gene sequence: CDR1 SGHKS, CDR2 YYEKEE (reference sequence). The CDR3 spans 13 residues. The CDR3 region is CASGTTVNSPLHF.

The chain has TRBV19 and TRBJ1-2. Germline loops: CDR1 LNHDA, CDR2 SQIVND (reference sequence). The CDR3 contains 13 residues. CDR3 amino acids: CASKNRANYGYTF. The variable domain in full, with the rest retrieved from reference TRBV19 and TRBJ1-2, is DGGITQSPKYLFRKEGQNVTLSCEQNLNHDAMYWYRQDPGQGLRLIYYSQIVNDFQKGDIAEGYSVSREKKESFPLTVTSAQKNPTAFYLCASKNRANYGYTFGSGTRLTVV.

V usage is TRBV9 and J usage is TRBJ2-1; TCRdb picks TRBD1, but there is no DNA to check that call. Germline CDR1 and CDR2: SGDLS and YYNGEE. The CDR3 loop spans 13 amino acids. CDR3 loop: CASSVTVGDEQFF.

V is TRBV5-1 and J is TRBJ2-2; TCRdb calls TRBD2, which cannot be checked without DNA. The germline CDR1 and CDR2 sequences are SGHRS and YFSETQ. This CDR3 has 15 residues. Here the CDR3 reads CASSLIPAAAGELFF.

J is TRBJ2-6 and V is TRBV2; TCRdb names TRBD1, which stays unverified in the absence of DNA. CDR1 SNHLY and CDR2 FYNNEI come from the germline V gene. The CDR3 has 14 residues. CDR3 region: CASTWTQDANVLTF.

The chain uses TRBV10-1 and TRBJ1-1; the TCRdb call, TRBD1, lacks DNA for checking. In germline, CDR1 is WNHNN, CDR2 SYGVQD (reference sequence). The CDR3 runs 14 residues. The CDR3: CASSESGQGVEAFF.

The genes are TRBV29-1 and TRBJ2-5; TCRdb outputs TRBD1, but without DNA this stays unchecked. CDR3 length: 14 residues. Germline CDR1 SQVTM, CDR2 ANQGSEA. CDR3 amino acids: CSVDRTGHQETQYF.

The chain is built from TRBV5-4 and TRBJ2-5; TCRdb indicates TRBD2, and absent DNA this call remains unverified. Germline V gene lookup returns CDR1 SGHNT and CDR2 YYREEE (reference sequence). This CDR3 has 14 residues. The CDR3: CASRSLEGPETQYF.